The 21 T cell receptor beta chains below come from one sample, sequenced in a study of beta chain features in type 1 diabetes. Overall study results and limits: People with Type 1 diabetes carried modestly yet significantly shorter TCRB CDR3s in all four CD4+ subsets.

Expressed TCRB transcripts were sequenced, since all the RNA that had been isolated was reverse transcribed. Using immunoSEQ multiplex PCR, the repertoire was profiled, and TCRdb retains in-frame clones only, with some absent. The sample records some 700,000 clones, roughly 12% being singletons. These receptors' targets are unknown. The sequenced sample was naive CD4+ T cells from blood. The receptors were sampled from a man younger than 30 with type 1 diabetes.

The CDR3 sequence is CAWRTSWETQYF. The DNA for the CDR3 is TGTGCCTGGCGGACTAGCTGGGAGACCCAGTACTTC. The chain uses TRBV30 and TRBJ2-5; 8 nucleotides match TRBD2. Germline-derived CDR1 and CDR2 are GTSNPN and SVGIG (reference sequence). The junction had 4 bases not matched to a gene; V was cut back by 5 bases and J by 5 bases. The CDR3 sequence is 12 residues long.

In nucleotides, the CDR3 is TGTGCCAGCAGTGAAAGAGGTATTGGGGGCTACACCTTC. Translating it yields CASSERGIGGYTF. This rearrangement joins TRBV2 to TRBJ1-2; no firm D call. Trimming took off 2 bases at V and 8 bases at J, with 12 bases between the two ends. There are 13 residues in the CDR3. Looked up from germline, CDR1 is SNHLY and CDR2 is FYNNEI.

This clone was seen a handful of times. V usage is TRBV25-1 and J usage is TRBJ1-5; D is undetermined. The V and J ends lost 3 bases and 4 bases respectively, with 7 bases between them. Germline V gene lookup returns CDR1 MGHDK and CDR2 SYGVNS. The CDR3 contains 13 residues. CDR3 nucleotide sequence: TGTGCCAGCAGTGATCGGACGAATCAGCCCCAGCATTTT. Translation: CASSDRTNQPQHF.

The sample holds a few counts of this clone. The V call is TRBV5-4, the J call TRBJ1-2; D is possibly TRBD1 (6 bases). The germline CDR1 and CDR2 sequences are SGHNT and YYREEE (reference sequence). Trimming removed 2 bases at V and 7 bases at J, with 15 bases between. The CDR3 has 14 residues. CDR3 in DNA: TGTGCCAGCAGCTTAGGGGGGGCCGCGGCTGGCTACACCTTC. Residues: CASSLGGAAAGYTF.

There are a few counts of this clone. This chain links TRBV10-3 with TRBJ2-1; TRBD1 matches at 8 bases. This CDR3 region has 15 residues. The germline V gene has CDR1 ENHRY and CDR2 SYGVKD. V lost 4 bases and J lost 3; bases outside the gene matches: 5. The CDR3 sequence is CAISGGDRGYNEQFF. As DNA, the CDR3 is TGTGCCATCAGTGGCGGCGACAGGGGCTACAATGAGCAGTTCTTC.

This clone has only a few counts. CDR3 nucleotide sequence: TGTGCCAGCAGCCCGAGGAAGGCAGGGGAGCAGTACTTC. Its protein is CASSPRKAGEQYF. The chain couples TRBV14 to TRBJ2-7; perhaps TRBD1 as D (5 bases). Trimming stripped 4 bases from V and 7 bases from J, with 14 bases between. Per germline, CDR1 SGHDN and CDR2 FVKESK. CDR3 length equals 13 residues.

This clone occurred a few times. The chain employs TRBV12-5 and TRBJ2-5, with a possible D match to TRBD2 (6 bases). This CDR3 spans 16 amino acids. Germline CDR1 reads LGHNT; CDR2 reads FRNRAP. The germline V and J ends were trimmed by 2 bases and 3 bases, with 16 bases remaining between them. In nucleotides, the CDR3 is TGTGCTAGTGGTTTGTACCTAGCGAAAGGGAAAGAGACCCAGTACTTC. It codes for CASGLYLAKGKETQYF.

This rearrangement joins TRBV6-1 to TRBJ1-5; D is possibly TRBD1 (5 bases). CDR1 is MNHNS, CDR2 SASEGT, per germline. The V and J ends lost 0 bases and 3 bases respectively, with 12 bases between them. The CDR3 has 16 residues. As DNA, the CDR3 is TGTGCCAGCAGTGAAGCCGAGACAGTTCTCAATCAGCCCCAGCATTTT. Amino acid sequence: CASSEAETVLNQPQHF.

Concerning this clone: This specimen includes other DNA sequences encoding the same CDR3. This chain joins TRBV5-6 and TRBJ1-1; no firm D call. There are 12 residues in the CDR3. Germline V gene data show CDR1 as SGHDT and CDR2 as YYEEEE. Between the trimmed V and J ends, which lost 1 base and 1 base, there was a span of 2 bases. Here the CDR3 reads CASSLWNTEAFF. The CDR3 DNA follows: TGTGCCAGCAGCTTGTGGAACACTGAAGCTTTCTTT.

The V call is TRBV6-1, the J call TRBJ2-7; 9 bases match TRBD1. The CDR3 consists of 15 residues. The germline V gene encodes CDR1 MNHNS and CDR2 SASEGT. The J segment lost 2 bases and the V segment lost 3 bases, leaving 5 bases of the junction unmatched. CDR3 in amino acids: CASSEAGQGTYEQYF. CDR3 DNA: TGTGCCAGCAGTGAGGCGGGACAGGGAACCTACGAGCAGTACTTC.

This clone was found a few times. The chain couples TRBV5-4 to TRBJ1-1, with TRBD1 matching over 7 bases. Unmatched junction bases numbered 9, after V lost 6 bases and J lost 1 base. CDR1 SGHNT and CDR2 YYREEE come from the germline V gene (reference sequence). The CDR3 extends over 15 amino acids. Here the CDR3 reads CASNTPTGTNTEAFF. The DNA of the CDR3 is TGTGCCAGCAACACACCGACAGGGACGAACACTGAAGCTTTCTTT.

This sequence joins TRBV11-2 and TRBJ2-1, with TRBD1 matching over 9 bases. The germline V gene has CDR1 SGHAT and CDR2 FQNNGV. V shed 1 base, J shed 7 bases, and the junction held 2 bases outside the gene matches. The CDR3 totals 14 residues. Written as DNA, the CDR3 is TGTGCCAGCAGCTTAGTCGGACAGGGGAATGAGCAGTTCTTC. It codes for CASSLVGQGNEQFF.

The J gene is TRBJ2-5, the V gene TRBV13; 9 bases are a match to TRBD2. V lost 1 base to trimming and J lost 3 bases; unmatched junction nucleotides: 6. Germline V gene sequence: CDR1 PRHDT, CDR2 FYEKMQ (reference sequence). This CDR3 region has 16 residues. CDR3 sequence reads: CASSLAWASGEETQYF. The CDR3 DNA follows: TGTGCCAGCAGCTTAGCTTGGGCTAGCGGGGAAGAGACCCAGTACTTC.

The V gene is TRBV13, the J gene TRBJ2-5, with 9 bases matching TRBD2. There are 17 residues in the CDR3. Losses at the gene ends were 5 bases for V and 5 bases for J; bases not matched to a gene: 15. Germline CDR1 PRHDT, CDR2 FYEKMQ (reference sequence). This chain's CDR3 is CASSPTSGGNWVETQYF. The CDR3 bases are TGTGCCAGCAGCCCGACGAGCGGGGGGAACTGGGTGGAGACCCAGTACTTC. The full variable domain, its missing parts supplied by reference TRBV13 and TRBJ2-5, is AAGVIQSPRHLIKEKRETATLKCYPIPRHDTVYWYQQGPGQDPQFLISFYEKMQSDKGSIPDRFSAQQFSDYHSELNMSSLELGDSALYFCASSPTSGGNWVETQYFGPGTRLLVL.

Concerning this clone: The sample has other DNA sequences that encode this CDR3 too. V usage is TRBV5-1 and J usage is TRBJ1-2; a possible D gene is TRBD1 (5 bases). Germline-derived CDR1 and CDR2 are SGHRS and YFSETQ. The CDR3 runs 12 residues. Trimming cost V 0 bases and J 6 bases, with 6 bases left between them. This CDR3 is CASSLAGNGYTF. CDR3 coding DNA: TGCGCCAGCAGCTTGGCAGGGAATGGCTACACCTTC.

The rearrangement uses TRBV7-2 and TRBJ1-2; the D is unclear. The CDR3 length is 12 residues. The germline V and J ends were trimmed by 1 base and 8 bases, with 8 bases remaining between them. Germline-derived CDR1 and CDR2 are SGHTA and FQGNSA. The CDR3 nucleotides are TGTGCCAGCAGCTTAGTAATGAAGGGCTACACCTTC. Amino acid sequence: CASSLVMKGYTF.

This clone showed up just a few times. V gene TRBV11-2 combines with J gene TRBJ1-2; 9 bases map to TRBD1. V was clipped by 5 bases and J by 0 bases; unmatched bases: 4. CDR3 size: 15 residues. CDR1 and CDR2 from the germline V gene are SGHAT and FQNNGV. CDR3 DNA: TGTGCCAGCAGCCTCTACAGGGGGCCTAACTATGGCTACACCTTC. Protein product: CASSLYRGPNYGYTF.

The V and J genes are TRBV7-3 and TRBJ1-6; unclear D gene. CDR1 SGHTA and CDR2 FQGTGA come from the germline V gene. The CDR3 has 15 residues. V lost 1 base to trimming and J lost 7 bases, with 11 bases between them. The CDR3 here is CASSLSAGPNSPLHF. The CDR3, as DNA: TGTGCCAGCAGCTTAAGTGCCGGGCCGAATTCACCCCTCCACTTT.

CDR3 region: CASSLGDRPEETQYF. The CDR3 DNA follows: TGCGCCAGCAGCTTAGGGGACAGGCCTGAAGAGACCCAGTACTTC. The chain couples TRBV5-1 to TRBJ2-5; 8 bases match TRBD1. With V trimmed by 2 bases and J by 3 bases, 6 bases remained unmatched. CDR1 and CDR2 (germline): SGHRS, YFSETQ. The CDR3 has 15 residues.

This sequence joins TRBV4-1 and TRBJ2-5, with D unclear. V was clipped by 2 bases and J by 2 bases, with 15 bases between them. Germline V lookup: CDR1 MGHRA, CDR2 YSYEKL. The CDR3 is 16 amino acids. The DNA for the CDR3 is TGCGCCAGCAGCCAATCGGTCCTATCAGTGCAAGAGACCCAGTACTTC. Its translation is CASSQSVLSVQETQYF.

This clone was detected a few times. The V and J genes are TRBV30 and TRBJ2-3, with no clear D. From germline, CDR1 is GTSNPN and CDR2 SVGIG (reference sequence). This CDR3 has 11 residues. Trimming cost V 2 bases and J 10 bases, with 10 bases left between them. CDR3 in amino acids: CAWSTASSQYF. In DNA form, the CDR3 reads TGTGCCTGGAGTACGGCCTCCTCGCAGTATTTT.